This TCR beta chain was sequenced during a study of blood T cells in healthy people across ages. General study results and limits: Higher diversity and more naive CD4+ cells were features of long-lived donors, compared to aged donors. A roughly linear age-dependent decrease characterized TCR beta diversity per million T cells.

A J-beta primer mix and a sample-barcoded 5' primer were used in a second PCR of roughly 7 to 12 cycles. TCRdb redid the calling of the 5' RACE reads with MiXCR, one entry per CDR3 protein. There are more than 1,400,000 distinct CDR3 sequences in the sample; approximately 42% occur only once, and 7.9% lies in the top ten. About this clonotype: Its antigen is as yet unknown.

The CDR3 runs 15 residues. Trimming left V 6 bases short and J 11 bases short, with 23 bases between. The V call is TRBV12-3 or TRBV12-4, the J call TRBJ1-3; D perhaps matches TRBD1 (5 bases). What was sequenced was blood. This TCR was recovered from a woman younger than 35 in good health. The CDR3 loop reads CASSTLRGGGKPIYF. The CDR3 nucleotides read TGTGCCAGCAGCACCCTAAGGGGTGGAGGGAAGCCCATATATTTT.